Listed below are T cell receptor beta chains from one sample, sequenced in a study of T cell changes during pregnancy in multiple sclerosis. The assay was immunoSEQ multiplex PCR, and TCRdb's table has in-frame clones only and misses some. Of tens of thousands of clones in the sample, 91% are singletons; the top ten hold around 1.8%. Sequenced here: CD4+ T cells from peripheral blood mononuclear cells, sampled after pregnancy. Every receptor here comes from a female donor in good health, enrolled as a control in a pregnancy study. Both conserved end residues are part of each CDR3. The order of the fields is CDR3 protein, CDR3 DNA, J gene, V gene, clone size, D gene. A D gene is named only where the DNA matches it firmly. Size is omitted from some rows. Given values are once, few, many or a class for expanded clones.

CASSLRAGMNTEAFF	TGCGCCAGCAGCTTGCGGGCAGGGATGAACACTGAAGCTTTCTTT	TRBJ1-1	TRBV5-1	-	-
CASSQVGHNEKLFF	TGTGCCAGCAGCCAAGTGGGCCATAATGAAAAACTGTTTTTT	TRBJ1-4	TRBV4-2	-	-
CAIRSYRGGYGYTF	TGTGCCATCAGGTCTTACAGGGGGGGGTATGGCTACACCTTC	TRBJ1-2	TRBV10-3	-	TRBD1
CASSPQGQVNTEAFF	TGTGCCAGCTCACCCCAAGGACAGGTGAACACTGAAGCTTTCTTT	TRBJ1-1	TRBV18	few	TRBD1
CASSLGLAGGPYEQYF	TGTGCCAGCAGCCTAGGACTAGCGGGAGGCCCCTACGAGCAGTACTTC	TRBJ2-7	TRBV7-2	once	TRBD2
CASSLMAGQGRSLPYF	TGTGCCAGCAGCTTAATGGCGGGACAGGGTAGGTCCCTCCCGTATTTT	TRBJ2-3	TRBV7-2	-	TRBD1
CASNSNTGGEAFF	TGTGCCAGCAACTCAAATACAGGGGGTGAAGCTTTCTTT	TRBJ1-1	TRBV28	once	TRBD1
CASSPGPGTGGNSYEQYF	TGTGCCAGCAGCCCGGGACCCGGGACAGGGGGGAACTCCTACGAGCAGTACTTC	TRBJ2-7	TRBV5-4	-	TRBD1
CAISELGSRRDF	TGTGCCATCAGTGAGTTGGGGAGTCGTAGGGACTTC	TRBJ2-7	TRBV10-3	-	-
CATGYRGYPSEQYF	TGTGCCACCGGATACAGGGGGTATCCTAGTGAGCAGTACTTC	TRBJ2-7	TRBV15	-	TRBD1
CASSLGLAGAYNEQFF	TGCGCCAGCAGCCTTGGACTAGCGGGGGCCTACAATGAGCAGTTCTTC	TRBJ2-1	TRBV5-1	-	TRBD2
CASGTLQGSGEQFF	TGTGCCAGCGGCACCTTACAGGGGTCTGGTGAGCAGTTCTTC	TRBJ2-1	TRBV2	-	TRBD1
CASSLDPTGINSPLHF	TGCGCCAGCAGCTTGGACCCGACAGGAATTAATTCACCCCTCCACTTT	TRBJ1-6	TRBV5-1	-	-
CASSLGTGEGNQPQHF	TGTGCCAGCAGCTTAGGGACAGGGGAAGGCAATCAGCCCCAGCATTTT	TRBJ1-5	TRBV11-2	-	TRBD1
CAISDPTTGREYGYTF	TGTGCCATCAGTGACCCTACGACAGGGCGCGAATATGGCTACACCTTC	TRBJ1-2	TRBV10-3	-	TRBD1
CASSQRVEKLFF	TGTGCCAGCAGTCAGCGGGTAGAAAAACTGTTTTTT	TRBJ1-4	TRBV28	-	-
CASSQGAVEQYF	TGCGCCAGCAGTCAAGGGGCCGTCGAGCAGTACTTC	TRBJ2-7	TRBV5-1	-	-
CSVDRGDSTDTQYF	TGCAGCGTTGACAGAGGTGACAGCACAGATACGCAGTATTTT	TRBJ2-3	TRBV29-1	-	-
CASSTGGSTGANVLTF	TGTGCCAGCTCGACAGGGGGCTCAACTGGGGCCAACGTCCTGACTTTC	TRBJ2-6	TRBV18	-	TRBD1
CASSVGGTTPDTQYF	TGTGCCAGCAGCGTAGGGGGGACTACACCAGATACGCAGTATTTT	TRBJ2-3	TRBV9	-	TRBD2
CASRKLRIANTGELFF	TGTGCCAGCAGAAAACTCAGGATCGCGAACACCGGGGAGCTGTTTTTT	TRBJ2-2	TRBV28	few	-
CASSLGAVKNIQYF	TGTGCCAGCAGCTTAGGGGCCGTCAAAAACATTCAGTACTTC	TRBJ2-4	TRBV7-9	-	-
CAFEGGWEKLFF	TGTGCCTTCGAAGGGGGATGGGAAAAACTGTTTTTT	TRBJ1-4	TRBV30	-	-
CASSARQRLNYGYTF	TGTGCCAGCAGCGCTCGACAGCGTCTAAACTATGGCTACACCTTC	TRBJ1-2	TRBV5-6	-	-
CASSGLRGNTEAFF	TGTGCCAGCAGTGGCCTCAGGGGGAACACTGAAGCTTTCTTT	TRBJ1-1	TRBV2	-	-